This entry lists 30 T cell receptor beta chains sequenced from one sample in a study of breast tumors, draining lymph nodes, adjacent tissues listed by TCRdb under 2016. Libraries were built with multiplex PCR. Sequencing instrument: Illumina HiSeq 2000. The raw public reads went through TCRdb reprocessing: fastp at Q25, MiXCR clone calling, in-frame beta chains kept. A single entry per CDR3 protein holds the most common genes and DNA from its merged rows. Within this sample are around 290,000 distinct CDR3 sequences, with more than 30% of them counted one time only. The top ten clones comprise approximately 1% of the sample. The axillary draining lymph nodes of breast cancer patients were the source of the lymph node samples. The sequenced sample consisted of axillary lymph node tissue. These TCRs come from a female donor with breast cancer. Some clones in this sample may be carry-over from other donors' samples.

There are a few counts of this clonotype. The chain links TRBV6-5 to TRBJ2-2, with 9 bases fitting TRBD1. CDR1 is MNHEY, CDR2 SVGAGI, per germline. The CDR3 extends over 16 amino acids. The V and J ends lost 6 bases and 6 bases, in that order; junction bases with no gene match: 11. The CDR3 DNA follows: TGTGCCAGCAGACTACTGGGACAGGGTTCTCCCGGGGAGCTGTTTTTT. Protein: CASRLLGQGSPGELFF.

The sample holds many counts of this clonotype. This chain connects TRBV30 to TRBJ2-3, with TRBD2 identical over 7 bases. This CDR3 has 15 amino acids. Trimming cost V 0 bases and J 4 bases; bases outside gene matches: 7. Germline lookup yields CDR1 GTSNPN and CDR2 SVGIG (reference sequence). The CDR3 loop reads CAWSVLGGSADTQYF. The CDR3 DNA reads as TGTGCCTGGAGTGTACTTGGCGGGAGCGCAGATACGCAGTATTTT.

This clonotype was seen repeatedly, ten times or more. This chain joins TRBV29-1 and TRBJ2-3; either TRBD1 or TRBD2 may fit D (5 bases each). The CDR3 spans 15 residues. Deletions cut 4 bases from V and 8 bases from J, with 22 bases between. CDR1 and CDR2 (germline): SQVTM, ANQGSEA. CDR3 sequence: CSVVVGSRGPGTQYF. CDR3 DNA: TGCAGCGTTGTCGTGGGTTCGAGGGGCCCCGGTACGCAGTATTTT.

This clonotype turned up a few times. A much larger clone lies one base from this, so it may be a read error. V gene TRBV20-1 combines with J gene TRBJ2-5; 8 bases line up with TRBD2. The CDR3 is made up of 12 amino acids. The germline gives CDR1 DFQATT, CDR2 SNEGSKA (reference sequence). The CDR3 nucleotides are TGCAGTGCTAGGACTAGCGAAGAGACCCCGTACTTC. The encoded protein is CSARTSEETPYF.

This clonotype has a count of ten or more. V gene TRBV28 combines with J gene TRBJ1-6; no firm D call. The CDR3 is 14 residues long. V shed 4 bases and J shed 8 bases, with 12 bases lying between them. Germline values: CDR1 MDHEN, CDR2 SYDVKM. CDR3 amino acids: CASSSVGFDSPLHF. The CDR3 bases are TGTGCCAGCAGTTCCGTCGGTTTCGATTCACCCCTCCACTTT.

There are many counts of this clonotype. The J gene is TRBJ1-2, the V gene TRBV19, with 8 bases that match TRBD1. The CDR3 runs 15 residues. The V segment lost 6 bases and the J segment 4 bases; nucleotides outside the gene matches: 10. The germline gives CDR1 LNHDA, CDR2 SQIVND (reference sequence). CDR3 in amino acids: CASRIGTGVSYGYTF. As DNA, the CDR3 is TGTGCCAGTAGGATCGGGACAGGAGTTTCCTATGGCTACACCTTC.

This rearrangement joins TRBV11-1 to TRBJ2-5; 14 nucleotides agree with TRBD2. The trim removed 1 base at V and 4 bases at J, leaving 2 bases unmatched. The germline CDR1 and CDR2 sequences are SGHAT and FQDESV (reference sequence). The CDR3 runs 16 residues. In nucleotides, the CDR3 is TGTGCCAGCAGCTTAGGGACTAGCGGGAGGTCAGAGACCCAGTACTTC. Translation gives CASSLGTSGRSETQYF.

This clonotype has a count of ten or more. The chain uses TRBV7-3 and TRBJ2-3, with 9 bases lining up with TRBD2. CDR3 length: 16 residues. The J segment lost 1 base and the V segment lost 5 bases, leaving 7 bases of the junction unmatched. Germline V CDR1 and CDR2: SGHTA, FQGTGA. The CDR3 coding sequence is TGTGCCAGCAGCCTAGAAGCGGGAGGAGGCACAGATACGCAGTATTTT. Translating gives CASSLEAGGGTDTQYF.

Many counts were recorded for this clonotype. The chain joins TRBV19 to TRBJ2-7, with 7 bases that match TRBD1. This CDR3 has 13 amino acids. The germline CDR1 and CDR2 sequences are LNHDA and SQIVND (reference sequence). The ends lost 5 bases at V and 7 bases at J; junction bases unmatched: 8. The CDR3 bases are TGTGCCAGTAGTCCGGGACAGCCTAGAGAGCAGTACTTC. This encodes CASSPGQPREQYF.

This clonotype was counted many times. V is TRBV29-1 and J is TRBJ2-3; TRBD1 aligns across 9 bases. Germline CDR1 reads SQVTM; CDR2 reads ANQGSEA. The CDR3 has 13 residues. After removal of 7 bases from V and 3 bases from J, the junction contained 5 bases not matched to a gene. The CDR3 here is CSAQGAGTDTQYF. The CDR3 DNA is TGCAGCGCACAGGGGGCGGGGACAGATACGCAGTATTTT.

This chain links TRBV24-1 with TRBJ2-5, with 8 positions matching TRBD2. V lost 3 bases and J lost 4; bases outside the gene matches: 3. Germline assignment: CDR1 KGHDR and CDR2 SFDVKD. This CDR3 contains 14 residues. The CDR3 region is CATSDETSAETQYF. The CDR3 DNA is TGTGCCACCAGTGATGAGACTAGCGCAGAGACCCAGTACTTC.

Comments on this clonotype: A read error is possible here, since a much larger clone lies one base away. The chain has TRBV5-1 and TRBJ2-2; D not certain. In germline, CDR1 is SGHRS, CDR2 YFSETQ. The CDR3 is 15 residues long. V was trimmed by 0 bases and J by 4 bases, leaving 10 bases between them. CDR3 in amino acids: CASSLVPASTGELFF. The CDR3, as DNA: TGCGCCAGCAGCTTGGTTCCTGCGAGCACCGGGGAGCTGTTTTTT.

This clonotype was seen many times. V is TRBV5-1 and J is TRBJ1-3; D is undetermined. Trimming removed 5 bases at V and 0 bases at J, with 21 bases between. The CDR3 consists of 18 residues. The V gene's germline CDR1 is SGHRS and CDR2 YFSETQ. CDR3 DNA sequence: TGCGCCAGCAGAAAGACAATAACCTCTGAAAACTCTGGAAACACCATATATTTT. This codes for CASRKTITSENSGNTIYF.

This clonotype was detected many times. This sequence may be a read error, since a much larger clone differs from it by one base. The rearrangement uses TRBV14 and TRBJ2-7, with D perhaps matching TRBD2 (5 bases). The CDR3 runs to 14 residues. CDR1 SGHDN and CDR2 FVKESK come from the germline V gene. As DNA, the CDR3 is TGTGCCAGCAGCCAAGGGCTTGGAGCTAGGGAGCAGTCCTTC. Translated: CASSQGLGAREQSF.

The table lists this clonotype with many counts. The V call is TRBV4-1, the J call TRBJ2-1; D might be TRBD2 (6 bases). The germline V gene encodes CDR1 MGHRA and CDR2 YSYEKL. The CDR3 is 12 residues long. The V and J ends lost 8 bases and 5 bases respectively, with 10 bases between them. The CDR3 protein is CASGGTHNEQFF. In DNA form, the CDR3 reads TGCGCCAGCGGGGGGACCCACAATGAGCAGTTCTTC.

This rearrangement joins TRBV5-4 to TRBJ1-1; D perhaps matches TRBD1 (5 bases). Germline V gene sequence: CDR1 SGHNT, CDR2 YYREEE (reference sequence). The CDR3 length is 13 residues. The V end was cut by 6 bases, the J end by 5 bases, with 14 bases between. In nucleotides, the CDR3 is TGTGCCAGCAAGCCAAAGGGGAGTACTGAAGCTTTCTTT. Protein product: CASKPKGSTEAFF.

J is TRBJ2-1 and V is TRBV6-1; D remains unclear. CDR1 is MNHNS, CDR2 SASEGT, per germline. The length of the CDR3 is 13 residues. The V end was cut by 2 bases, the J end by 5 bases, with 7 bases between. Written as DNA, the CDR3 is TGTGCCAGCAGTGAATCAATGGACAATGAGCAGTTCTTC. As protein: CASSESMDNEQFF.

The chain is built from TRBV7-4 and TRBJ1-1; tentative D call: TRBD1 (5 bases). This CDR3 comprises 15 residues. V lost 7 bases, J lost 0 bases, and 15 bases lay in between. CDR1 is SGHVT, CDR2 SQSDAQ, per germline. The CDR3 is CASNDRGGLNTEAFF. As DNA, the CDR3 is TGTGCCAGCAACGATAGGGGAGGTCTGAACACTGAAGCTTTCTTT.

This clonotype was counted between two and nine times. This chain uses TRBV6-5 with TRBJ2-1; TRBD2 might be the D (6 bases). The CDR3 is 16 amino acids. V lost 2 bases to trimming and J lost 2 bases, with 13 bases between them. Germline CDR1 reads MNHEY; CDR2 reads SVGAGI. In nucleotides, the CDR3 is TGTGCCAGCAGTTACGGCCGGGGGACCACCTACAATGAGCAGTTCTTC. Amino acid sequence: CASSYGRGTTYNEQFF.

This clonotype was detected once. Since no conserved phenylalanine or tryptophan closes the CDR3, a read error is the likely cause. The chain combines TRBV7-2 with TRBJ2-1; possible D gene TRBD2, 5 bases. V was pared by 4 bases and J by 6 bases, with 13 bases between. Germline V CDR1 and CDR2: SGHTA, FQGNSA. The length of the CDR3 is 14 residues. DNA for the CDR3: TGTGCCAGCAGCTATACTAGTCTCTGCAATGAGCAGTTCCTC. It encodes CASSYTSLCNEQFL.

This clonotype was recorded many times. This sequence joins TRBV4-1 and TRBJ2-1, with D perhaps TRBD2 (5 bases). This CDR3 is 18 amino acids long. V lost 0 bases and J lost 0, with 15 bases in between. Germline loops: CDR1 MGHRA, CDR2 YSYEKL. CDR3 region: CASSQEDGSANSYNEQFF. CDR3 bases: TGCGCCAGCAGCCAAGAGGATGGTAGCGCAAACTCCTACAATGAGCAGTTCTTC.

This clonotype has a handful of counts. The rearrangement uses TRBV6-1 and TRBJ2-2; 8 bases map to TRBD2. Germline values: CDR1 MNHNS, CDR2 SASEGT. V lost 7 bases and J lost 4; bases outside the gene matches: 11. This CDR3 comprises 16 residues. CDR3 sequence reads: CASTYSGTRITGELFF. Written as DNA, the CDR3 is TGTGCCAGCACCTATTCCGGGACTAGGATCACCGGGGAGCTGTTTTTT.

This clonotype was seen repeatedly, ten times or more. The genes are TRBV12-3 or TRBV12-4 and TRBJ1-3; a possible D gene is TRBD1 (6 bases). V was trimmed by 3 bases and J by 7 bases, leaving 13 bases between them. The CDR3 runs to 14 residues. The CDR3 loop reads CASSFQGLTNTIYF. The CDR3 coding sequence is TGTGCCAGCAGTTTTCAGGGGTTAACGAACACCATATATTTT.

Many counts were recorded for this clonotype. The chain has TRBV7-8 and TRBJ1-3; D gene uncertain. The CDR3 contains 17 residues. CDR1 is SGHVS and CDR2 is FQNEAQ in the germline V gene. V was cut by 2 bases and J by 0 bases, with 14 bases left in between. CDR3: CASSLFVSGNSGNTIYF. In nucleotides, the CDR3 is TGTGCCAGCAGCTTATTCGTTTCGGGAAACTCTGGAAACACCATATATTTT. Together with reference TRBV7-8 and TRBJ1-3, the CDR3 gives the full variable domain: GAGVSQSPRYKVAKRGQDVALRCDPISGHVSLFWYQQALGQGPEFLTYFQNEAQLDKSGLPSDRFFAERPEGSVSTLKIQRTQQEDSAVYLCASSLFVSGNSGNTIYFGEGSWLTVV.

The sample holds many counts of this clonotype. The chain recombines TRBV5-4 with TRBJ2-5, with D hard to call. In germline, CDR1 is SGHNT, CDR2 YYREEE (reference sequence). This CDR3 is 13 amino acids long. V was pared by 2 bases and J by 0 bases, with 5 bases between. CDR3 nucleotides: TGTGCCAGCAGCTTCATAGACCAAGAGACCCAGTACTTC. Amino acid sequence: CASSFIDQETQYF. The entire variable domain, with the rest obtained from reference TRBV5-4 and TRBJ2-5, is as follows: ETGVTQSPTHLIKTRGQQVTLRCSSQSGHNTVSWYQQALGQGPQFIFQYYREEENGRGNFPPRFSGLQFPNYSSELNVNALELDDSALYLCASSFIDQETQYFGPGTRLLVL.

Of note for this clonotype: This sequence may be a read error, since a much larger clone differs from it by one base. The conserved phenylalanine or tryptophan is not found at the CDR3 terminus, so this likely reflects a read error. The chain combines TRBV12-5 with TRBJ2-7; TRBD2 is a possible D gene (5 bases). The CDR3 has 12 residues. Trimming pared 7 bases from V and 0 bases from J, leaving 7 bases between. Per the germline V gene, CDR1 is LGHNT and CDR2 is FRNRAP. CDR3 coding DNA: TGTGCTAGTGCGAGCGGCTCCTACGAGCAGTACCTC. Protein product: CASASGSYEQYL.

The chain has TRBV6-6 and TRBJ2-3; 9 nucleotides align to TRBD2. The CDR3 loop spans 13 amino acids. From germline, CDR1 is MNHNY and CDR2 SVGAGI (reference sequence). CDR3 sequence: CSAGGDTTDTQYF. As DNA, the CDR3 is TGTTCTGCGGGGGGGGATACAACAGATACGCAGTATTTT.

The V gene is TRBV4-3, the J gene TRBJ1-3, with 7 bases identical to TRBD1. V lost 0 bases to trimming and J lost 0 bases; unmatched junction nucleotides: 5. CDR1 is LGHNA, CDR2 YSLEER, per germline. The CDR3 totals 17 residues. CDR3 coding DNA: TGCGCCAGCAGCCAAGATACAGGGGCCTTCTCTGGAAACACCATATATTTT. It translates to CASSQDTGAFSGNTIYF.

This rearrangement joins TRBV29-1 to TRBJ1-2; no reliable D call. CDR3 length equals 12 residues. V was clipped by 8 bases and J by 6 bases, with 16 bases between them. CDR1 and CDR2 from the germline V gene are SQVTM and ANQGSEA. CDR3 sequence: CSLKGGRDGYTF. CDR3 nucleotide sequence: TGCAGCCTCAAAGGCGGGAGAGATGGCTACACCTTC.

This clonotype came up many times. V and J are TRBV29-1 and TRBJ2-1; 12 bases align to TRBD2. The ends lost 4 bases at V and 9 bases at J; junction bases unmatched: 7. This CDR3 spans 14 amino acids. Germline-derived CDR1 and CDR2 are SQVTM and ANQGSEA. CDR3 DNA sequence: TGCAGCGTTGGGTCTAGCGGGAGGGTAAGTGAGCAGTTCTTC. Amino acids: CSVGSSGRVSEQFF.